Sequencing of this T cell receptor (beta chain) was carried out in a study of T cell responses to AZD1222 COVID-19 vaccine. Study overall: Recipients boosted at about 4 weeks or about 12 weeks are pooled.

This table comes from immunoSEQ multiplex PCR, and its TCRdb copy is limited to in-frame clones, with some not included. The sample records 93,000 or so clones, 90% to 95% being singletons. The CDR3 runs 18 residues. Between the trimmed V and J ends, which lost 1 base and 2 bases, there was a span of 19 bases. Germline V gene lookup returns CDR1 KGHSH and CDR2 LQKENI. The specimen comprised peripheral blood, sampled on day 0 of AZD1222 vaccination. The chain combines TRBV18 with TRBJ2-3; perhaps TRBD2 as D (6 bases). This sequence was found in an adult in good health. The CDR3 coding sequence is TGTGCCAGCTCACCACGACTCCCGGGACTTATTTCCACAGATACGCAGTATTTT. It yields the protein CASSPRLPGLISTDTQYF. Together with reference TRBV18 and TRBJ2-3, the CDR3 gives the full variable domain: NAGVMQNPRHLVRRRGQEARLRCSPMKGHSHVYWYRQLPEEGLKFMVYLQKENIIDESGMPKERFSAEFPKEGPSILRIQQVVRGDSAAYFCASSPRLPGLISTDTQYFGPGTRLTVL.